Listed below are T cell receptor beta chains from one sample, sequenced in a study of shared clonotypes between healthy human individuals. Some clones are missing from TCRdb's copy, which holds only in-frame ones; the method was immunoSEQ multiplex PCR. There are 2,500,000 or so clones in the sample; under 95% occur only once, and approximately 0.41% lies in the top ten. Sequencing was performed on naive CD4+ T cells from PBMCs. These receptors were collected from a man between 18 and 35 years old in good health. Some clones in this sample may be carry-over from other donors' samples. Both conserved end residues are part of each CDR3. The order of the fields is clone size, V gene, D gene, J gene, CDR3 DNA, CDR3 protein. D genes are given only for firm matches. Clone size is stated in some rows and not others, as once, few, many or a class when expanded.

>.|TRBV19|TRBD2|TRBJ2-1
TGTGCCAGTACCCCCACTAGCGTAGAATACAATGAGCAGTTCTTC
CASTPTSVEYNEQFF
>.|TRBV6-6|.|TRBJ2-2
TGTGCCAGCGCACCTGGGGGGCGGAGCGGGGAGCTGTTTTTT
CASAPGGRSGELFF
>few|TRBV6-5|.|TRBJ1-1
TGTGCCAGCAGTCGCGCGGGGGGGACTGAAGCTTTCTTT
CASSRAGGTEAFF
>once|TRBV5-4|.|TRBJ2-1
TGTGCCAGCAGCCTGAACTTAGCCGGGAGCTACAATGAGCAGTTCTTC
CASSLNLAGSYNEQFF
>.|TRBV5-1|TRBD2|TRBJ2-7
TGCGCCAGCAGCTTGGAAGGGACTAGGCGGGAGTTTAGCGAGCAGTACTTC
CASSLEGTRREFSEQYF
>.|TRBV28|.|TRBJ2-4
TGTGCCAGCAAACCCCTTGGCACTTTAGCCAAAAACATTCAGTACTTC
CASKPLGTLAKNIQYF
>.|TRBV7-6|TRBD2|TRBJ2-1
TGTGCCAGCAGCCCAACCGGGACTAGCGGGTCTTACAATGAGCAGTTCTTC
CASSPTGTSGSYNEQFF
>.|TRBV9|TRBD1|TRBJ2-5
TGTGCCAGCAGCGCAGTAGACAGGGGGACCCAGTACTTC
CASSAVDRGTQYF
>.|TRBV27|TRBD1|TRBJ1-2
TGTGCCAGCAGTTCGGGACAGAGCGGTCACGGCTACACCTTC
CASSSGQSGHGYTF
>once|TRBV20-1|.|TRBJ2-1
TGCAGTGCTAGTTTGAGGAATGAGCAGTTCTTC
CSASLRNEQFF
>.|TRBV18|.|TRBJ1-5
TGTGCCAGCTCACCGGGGTTCAATCAGCCCCAGCATTTT
CASSPGFNQPQHF
>.|TRBV19|.|TRBJ1-2
TGTGCCAGTAGTCCGAGACCCTTCTATGGCTACACCTTC
CASSPRPFYGYTF
>.|TRBV5-1|.|TRBJ2-5
TGCGCCAGCAGCGTCCTCCGGGCTTTGGGGGAGACCCAGTACTTC
CASSVLRALGETQYF
>.|TRBV19|TRBD1|TRBJ2-2
TGTGCCAGTATCCGGACAGGGAGCACCGGGGAGCTGTTTTTT
CASIRTGSTGELFF
>.|TRBV6-1|.|TRBJ1-5
TGTGCCAGCAGAACGACAGTAAATCAGCCCCAGCATTTT
CASRTTVNQPQHF
>.|TRBV6-5|.|TRBJ1-5
TGTGCCAGCACCCCGGCTCTCCATCAGCCCCAGCATTTT
CASTPALHQPQHF
>.|TRBV7-8|.|TRBJ2-3
TGTGCCAGCAGCTTAGGCGGCACAGATACGCAGTATTTT
CASSLGGTDTQYF
>.|TRBV29-1|.|TRBJ2-1
TGCAGCGTTCGGGGAGTACTATACAATGAGCAGTTCTTC
CSVRGVLYNEQFF
>once|TRBV6-6|.|TRBJ1-5
TGTGCCAGCAGTTACGTCGGGGCGAATCAGCCCCAGCATTTT
CASSYVGANQPQHF
>.|TRBV7-9|.|TRBJ1-1
TGTGCCAGCAGCTTAGAGGGTGCCTCGGACCACATGAACACTGAAGCTTTCTTT
CASSLEGASDHMNTEAFF
>once|TRBV6-6|.|TRBJ2-1
TGTGCCAGCAGTTACTCGACGGGAACCTACAATGAGCAGTTCTTC
CASSYSTGTYNEQFF
>.|TRBV6-1|.|TRBJ1-4
TGTGCCAGCAGTGTACGGGGAACTAATGAAAAACTGTTTTTT
CASSVRGTNEKLFF
>.|TRBV13|.|TRBJ1-1
TGTGCCAGCAGCTTAAAACGGTCTGAAGCTTTCTTT
CASSLKRSEAFF
>.|TRBV28|.|TRBJ2-7
TGTGCCAGCAGAGGACGGACCAAAACCCTCTTATCCTACGAGCAGTACTTC
CASRGRTKTLLSYEQYF
>.|TRBV28|.|TRBJ1-3
TGTGCCAGCAGTGGGGGCGGATGGACTGGAAACACCATATATTTT
CASSGGGWTGNTIYF
>.|TRBV7-2|TRBD2|TRBJ2-7
TGTGCCAGCAGCTTTAGCGGGAGGGGTTACGAGCAGTACTTC
CASSFSGRGYEQYF
>once|TRBV5-1|TRBD1|TRBJ2-7
TGCGCCAGCAGCTTGGGGGACAGCTCGTGGACCTACGAGCAGTACTTC
CASSLGDSSWTYEQYF
>.|TRBV5-4|TRBD2|TRBJ2-3
TGTGCCAGCAGCACGCGGACTAGCGGGAAGGATACGCAGTATTTT
CASSTRTSGKDTQYF
>once|TRBV4-1|TRBD2|TRBJ2-1
TGCGCCAGCAGCCAACCAACTAGCGGGAGGGCCAATGAGCAGTTCTTC
CASSQPTSGRANEQFF
>.|TRBV6-1|.|TRBJ2-1
TGTGCCAGCAGTGAGTTAAGCTCCTACAATGAGCAGTTCTTC
CASSELSSYNEQFF
>.|TRBV6-5|.|TRBJ2-1
TGTGCCACCTCCGTCTACAATGAGCAGTTCTTC
CATSVYNEQFF
>.|TRBV28|.|TRBJ1-5
TGTGCCAGCAGGGCTAATAGCAATCAGCCCCAGCATTTT
CASRANSNQPQHF
>.|TRBV4-1|.|TRBJ2-2
TGCGCCAGCAGCCAAGTATCGGGGAACACCGGGGAGCTGTTTTTT
CASSQVSGNTGELFF
>.|TRBV10-3|.|TRBJ2-7
TGTGCCATCAGTGATTATAGCTACGAGCAGTACTTC
CAISDYSYEQYF
>.|TRBV19|.|TRBJ2-7
TGTGCCAGTACCGTGACCCATGGTTCGGGGGTATTAGCCTACGAGCAGTACTTC
CASTVTHGSGVLAYEQYF
>.|TRBV29-1|.|TRBJ2-3
TGCAGCGTTGAAGGCAGGACCAGCACAGATACGCAGTATTTT
CSVEGRTSTDTQYF
>.|TRBV28|TRBD1|TRBJ2-7
TGTGCCAGCAGTACGGCCGGGACAGCCTTCTACGAGCAGTACTTC
CASSTAGTAFYEQYF
>.|TRBV29-1|TRBD1|TRBJ2-7
TGCAGCGTGGACAGGGTAGGGGACGAGCAGTACTTC
CSVDRVGDEQYF
>.|TRBV11-3|.|TRBJ2-1
TGTGCCAGCAGCTTAGGAGGGACCCCCGAGCAGTTCTTC
CASSLGGTPEQFF
>.|TRBV6-5|TRBD1|TRBJ1-4
TGTGCCAGCCGACGGACAGGGAATGAAAAACTGTTTTTT
CASRRTGNEKLFF
>.|TRBV28|.|TRBJ1-1
TGTGCCAGCAGCCCCATCGGGAGTAGCCTGAACACTGAAGCTTTCTTT
CASSPIGSSLNTEAFF
>.|TRBV28|.|TRBJ2-3
TGTGCCAGCAGTTTACGAGTCCCAGATACGCAGTATTTT
CASSLRVPDTQYF
>.|TRBV11-2|.|TRBJ2-7
TGTGCCAGCAGCCGTCGACGGACGGTGAAAGAGCAGTACTTC
CASSRRRTVKEQYF
>once|TRBV7-2|TRBD2|TRBJ2-7
TGTGCCAGCAGAACCGCTAGCGGGAGTTACGAGCAGTACTTC
CASRTASGSYEQYF
>.|TRBV28|TRBD1|TRBJ1-4
TGTGCCAGCAGACGACAGGGGGAAAAACTGTTTTTT
CASRRQGEKLFF
>.|TRBV5-1|.|TRBJ2-3
TGCGCCAGCAGCCAAGGCGGCCGAGGCATCCCGACAGATACGCAGTATTTT
CASSQGGRGIPTDTQYF
>.|TRBV6-5|TRBD1|TRBJ1-2
TGTGCCAGCAAATCAGGGGGACAGGGCGGCTATGGCTACACCTTC
CASKSGGQGGYGYTF
>.|TRBV19|TRBD1|TRBJ2-5
TGTGCCAGTAGAGGGACAGGGGAAGAGACCCAGTACTTC
CASRGTGEETQYF
>.|TRBV6-1|.|TRBJ2-2
TGTGCCAGCAGTGTTACAGGGTATAACGGGGAGCTGTTTTTT
CASSVTGYNGELFF
>.|TRBV5-4|TRBD1|TRBJ1-2
TGTGCCAGCACCCCCCGGGACAGAACGCCTAATGGCTACACCTTC
CASTPRDRTPNGYTF
>.|TRBV7-8|.|TRBJ1-1
TGTGCCAGCAGCTTAGAGGTCGCGGCCCCTGAAGCTTTCTTT
CASSLEVAAPEAFF
>.|TRBV28|.|TRBJ1-4
TGTGCCAGCAGTTACAGGGCTAATGAAAAACTGTTTTTT
CASSYRANEKLFF
>.|TRBV30|TRBD2|TRBJ2-2
TGTGCCTGGATACCCCGGACTAGCGGGAGGGCCCTCACCGGGGAGCTGTTTTTT
CAWIPRTSGRALTGELFF